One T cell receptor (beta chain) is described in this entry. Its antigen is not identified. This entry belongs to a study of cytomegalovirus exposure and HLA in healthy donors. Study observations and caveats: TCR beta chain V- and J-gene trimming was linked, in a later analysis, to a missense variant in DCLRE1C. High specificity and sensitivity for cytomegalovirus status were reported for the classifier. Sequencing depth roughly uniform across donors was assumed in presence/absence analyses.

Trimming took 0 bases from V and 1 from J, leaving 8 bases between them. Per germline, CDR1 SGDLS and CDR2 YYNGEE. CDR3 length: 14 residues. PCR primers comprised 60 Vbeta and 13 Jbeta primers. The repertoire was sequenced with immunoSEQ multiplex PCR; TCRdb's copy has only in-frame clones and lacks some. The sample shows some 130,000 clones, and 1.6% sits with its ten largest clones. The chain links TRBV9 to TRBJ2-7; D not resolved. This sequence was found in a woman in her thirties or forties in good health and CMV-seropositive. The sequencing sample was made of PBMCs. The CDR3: CASSVGPPSYEQYF. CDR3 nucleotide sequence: TGTGCCAGCAGCGTAGGGCCCCCATCCTACGAGCAGTACTTC.